A selection of T cell receptor beta chains follows, all from one sample in a study of vaccination effects on CD4 cells after COVID-19. No antigen has been identified for these receptors. The repertoire was sequenced with immunoSEQ multiplex PCR; TCRdb's copy has only in-frame clones and lacks some. The sample gives over 60,000 clones, just under 75% of which show up once; approximately 1.5% is in the top ten. Sequences were derived from CD4+ T cells from PBMCs cultured with HCoV-229E spike peptides, sampled after COVID-19 vaccination. The receptor set was obtained from a human donor who received a COVID-19 vaccine. The CDR3 runs from the conserved cysteine through the conserved F or W. The D gene is left open where the match is weak. Clone size is not always given. Where it is, it says once, few, many or a class for expanded clones.

>NA|TRBJ1-2|15|TRBV6-1|TRBD1
CASSEGQGGVYGYTF
TGTGCCAGCAGTGAAGGACAGGGTGGTGTCTATGGCTACACCTTC
>NA|TRBJ2-3|14|TRBV29-1|NA
CSALGRGVTDTQYF
TGCAGCGCCCTGGGCAGGGGGGTCACAGATACGCAGTATTTT
>NA|TRBJ1-1|13|TRBV25-1|TRBD1
CASSVTDRALAFF
TGTGCCAGCAGTGTTACGGACAGGGCATTAGCTTTCTTT
>NA|TRBJ1-3|16|TRBV9|NA
CASSGSGLSSGNTIYF
TGTGCCAGCAGCGGCTCAGGACTCTCATCTGGAAACACCATATATTTT
>NA|TRBJ1-2|14|TRBV6-5|NA
CASSRQDVSYGYTF
TGTGCCAGCAGCAGACAGGACGTTTCCTATGGCTACACCTTC
>NA|TRBJ2-5|15|TRBV5-6|TRBD1
CASSRDRVGGETQYF
TGTGCCAGCAGCAGGGACAGGGTCGGAGGAGAGACCCAGTACTTC
>few|TRBJ2-1|13|TRBV6-6|NA
CASSPGRYNEQFF
TGTGCCAGCAGCCCTGGACGTTACAATGAGCAGTTCTTC
>NA|TRBJ1-4|14|TRBV6-6|TRBD1
CASSWDRGNEKLFF
TGTGCCAGCAGCTGGGACAGGGGAAATGAAAAACTGTTTTTT
>NA|TRBJ2-3|15|TRBV10-3|NA
CAISEVGGSSDTQYF
TGTGCCATCAGTGAGGTAGGGGGGTCCTCGGATACGCAGTATTTT
>NA|TRBJ1-2|16|TRBV28|TRBD1
CASSLTQFRDRQGYTF
TGTGCCAGCAGCCTTACCCAGTTCCGGGACAGGCAAGGCTACACCTTC
>NA|TRBJ1-2|14|TRBV7-2|NA
CASSLVPGLYGYTF
TGTGCCAGCAGCTTAGTGCCAGGGCTCTATGGCTACACCTTC
>few|TRBJ2-2|15|TRBV13|TRBD1
CASSLGQGAAGELFF
TGTGCCAGCAGCTTAGGACAGGGGGCCGCCGGGGAGCTGTTTTTT
>once|TRBJ2-5|13|TRBV6-6|TRBD2
CASRDRGGETQYF
TGTGCCAGCAGAGATCGGGGGGGGGAGACCCAGTACTTC
>NA|TRBJ2-3|11|TRBV29-1|NA
CSIRTADTQYF
TGCAGCATAAGGACAGCAGATACGCAGTATTTT
>NA|TRBJ2-2|14|TRBV30|NA
CAWGGPSNTGELFF
TGTGCCTGGGGCGGCCCATCGAACACCGGGGAGCTGTTTTTT